This T cell receptor beta chain was found in a study of shared clonotypes between healthy human individuals. Study outcomes and limitations: Sample collection involved blood only; tissue repertoires are likely different.

Generated by immunoSEQ multiplex PCR, the TCRdb table keeps only in-frame clones and is missing some. The data hold some 2,100,000 clones, with 90% to 97% observed a single time. J was trimmed by 3 bases and V by 4 bases; bases with no gene match: 9. Germline-derived CDR1 and CDR2 are SGHNT and YYREEE (reference sequence). This CDR3 has 16 amino acids. A note on this clone: Its antigen remains unidentified.

The chain combines TRBV5-4 with TRBJ2-1; TRBD1 aligns across 8 bases. Sequenced material: naive CD4+ T cells sorted from blood. Subset reported: CD45RA+ positively selected. This TCR was recovered from a man aged 18 to 35 in good health. The DNA of the CDR3 is TGTGCCAGCAGCCGAACGGACAGGGTCCTCTACAATGAGCAGTTCTTC. Its translation is CASSRTDRVLYNEQFF.